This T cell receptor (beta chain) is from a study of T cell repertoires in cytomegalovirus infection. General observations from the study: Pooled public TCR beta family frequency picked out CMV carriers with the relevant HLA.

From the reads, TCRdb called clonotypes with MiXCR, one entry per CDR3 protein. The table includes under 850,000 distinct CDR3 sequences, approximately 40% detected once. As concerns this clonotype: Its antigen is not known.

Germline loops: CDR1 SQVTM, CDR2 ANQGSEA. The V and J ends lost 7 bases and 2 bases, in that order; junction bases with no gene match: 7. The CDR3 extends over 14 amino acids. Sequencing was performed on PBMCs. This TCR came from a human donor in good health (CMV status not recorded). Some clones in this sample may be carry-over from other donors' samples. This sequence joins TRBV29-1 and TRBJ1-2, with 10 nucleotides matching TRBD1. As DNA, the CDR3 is TGCAGCGGCAAATCGACAGGGGGCAACTATGGCTACACCTTC. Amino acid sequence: CSGKSTGGNYGYTF.